Below are 22 T cell receptor beta chains sequenced from a single sample in a study of CD8+CD57+ T cells in acquired aplastic anemia (dated by TCRdb to 2016 to 2019). Sequencing used an Illumina HiSeq 2000. Genomic DNA served as template for TCR beta VDJ combination and CDR3 sequence profiling. The public sequencing data were trimmed at Q25 with fastp and processed into clonotypes with MiXCR by TCRdb, which kept only in-frame beta chains. Each CDR3 protein appears once, grouped with its most common genes and DNA. This sample holds some 140,000 distinct CDR3 sequences; around two fifths were observed only once. 8% to 9.5% of the sample belongs to the ten largest clones. What was sequenced was sorted CD4+, CD8+, or CD8+CD57+ T cells (not recorded which) from PBMCs. Receptors originate from a human donor in good health, serving as a control.

This clonotype was detected many times. The gene calls are TRBV2 and TRBJ2-7; possible D gene TRBD1, 7 bases. This CDR3 has 14 amino acids. Deletions cut 5 bases from V and 7 bases from J, with 18 bases between. Germline lookup yields CDR1 SNHLY and CDR2 FYNNEI. The DNA for the CDR3 is TGTGCCAGCAGTTACTCAGGCGGGGACAGAGAGCAGTACTTC. Protein sequence: CASSYSGGDREQYF.

This clonotype was counted ten times or more. The CDR3 protein is CASRRGFQETQYF. The CDR3 DNA follows: TGTGCCAGCAGGAGGGGTTTCCAAGAGACCCAGTACTTC. The chain recombines TRBV7-9 with TRBJ2-5, with D possibly called TRBD1 or TRBD2 (5 bases each). The CDR3 has 13 residues. V lost 6 bases, J lost 1 base, and 9 bases lay in between. The germline V gene encodes CDR1 SEHNR and CDR2 FQNEAQ (reference sequence).

The gene calls are TRBV2 and TRBJ1-3; D is ambiguous. This CDR3 is 13 amino acids long. Deletions cut 7 bases from V and 4 bases from J, with 11 bases between. Looked up from germline, CDR1 is SNHLY and CDR2 is FYNNEI. The CDR3 reads CASNPGGGNTIYF. The CDR3 DNA reads TGTGCCAGCAATCCGGGAGGGGGAAACACCATATATTTT.

This chain uses TRBV15 with TRBJ1-2; D perhaps matches TRBD1 (6 bases). The CDR3 contains 15 residues. V lost 3 bases to trimming and J lost 2 bases, with 13 bases between them. CDR1 is LNHNV, CDR2 YYDKDF, per germline (reference sequence). CDR3 region: CATSREQTGNYGYTF. In DNA form, the CDR3 reads TGTGCCACCAGCAGGGAACAGACAGGAAACTATGGCTACACCTTC.

There are many counts of this clonotype. The rearrangement joins TRBV13 to TRBJ2-3, with 10 bases matching TRBD1. CDR1 and CDR2 (germline): PRHDT, FYEKMQ (reference sequence). The V gene end was trimmed by 5 bases and the J gene end by 4 bases; junction bases not matched to a gene: 12. This CDR3 comprises 17 residues. CDR3 in DNA: TGTGCCAGCAGCCCCATCCCGGGACAGGGGTTACCAGATACGCAGTATTTT. As protein: CASSPIPGQGLPDTQYF.

There are a few counts of this clonotype. V gene TRBV30 combines with J gene TRBJ1-2; 7 nucleotides line up with TRBD1. V gave up 3 bases and J gave up 8 bases; unmatched junction bases: 9. The CDR3 loop spans 13 amino acids. Germline lookup yields CDR1 GTSNPN and CDR2 SVGIG (reference sequence). The CDR3 DNA reads as TGTGCCTGGAGCCCCGGGACAGCGAGCGGCTACACCTTC. Protein sequence: CAWSPGTASGYTF.

This clonotype was seen repeatedly, ten times or more. The chain has TRBV12-3 or TRBV12-4 and TRBJ1-6; D is possibly TRBD1 (6 bases). V lost 4 bases and J lost 7, with 20 bases in between. There are 17 residues in the CDR3. The CDR3 region is CASSSRYGGRKNSPLHF. As DNA, the CDR3 is TGTGCCAGCAGTTCTCGTTATGGGGGCAGGAAAAATTCACCCCTCCACTTT.

Details on this clonotype: Just one base apart from a much larger clone, this may be a read error. The rearrangement joins TRBV4-2 to TRBJ1-3; D ambiguous. Germline CDR1 LGHNA, CDR2 YNFKEQ. V lost 4 bases and J lost 8, with 12 bases in between. The CDR3 is 13 amino acids. The CDR3 loop reads CASSRRRVDTIYF. The CDR3 coding sequence is TGTGCCAGCAGCCGAAGGAGGGTTGACACCATATATTTT.

On this clonotype itself: A much larger clone differs from this one at a single base, so this may be a read error. V gene TRBV20-1 combines with J gene TRBJ2-3, with D uncertain. V shed 2 bases and J shed 1 base, with 7 bases lying between them. Germline V lookup: CDR1 DFQATT, CDR2 SNEGSKA (reference sequence). The CDR3 runs to 13 residues. The CDR3: CSARQVGTDTQYF. The CDR3 coding sequence is TGCAGTGCTAGACAGGTCGGCACAGATACGCAGTATTTT.

This clonotype was recorded a few times. A much larger clone differs by one base, so this may be a read error. The CDR3 does not close with the conserved phenylalanine or tryptophan, likely indicating a read error. This chain uses TRBV12-5 with TRBJ1-2; tentative D call: TRBD1 (5 bases). V was cut by 5 bases and J by 8 bases, with 15 bases left in between. Germline CDR1 LGHNT, CDR2 FRNRAP. This CDR3 is 13 amino acids long. Written as DNA, the CDR3 is TGTGCTAGTGGTCTCGGGCAGGGCAGCGGCTACACCCTC. Translation gives CASGLGQGSGYTL.

Many counts were recorded for this clonotype. The J gene is TRBJ2-6, the V gene TRBV29-1; D remains unclear. Looked up from germline, CDR1 is SQVTM and CDR2 is ANQGSEA. This CDR3 is built from 13 residues. Trimming shortened V by 4 bases and J by 1 base, and 5 bases separated the two germline ends. CDR3 in DNA: TGCAGCGTTGCTGAATCTGGGGCCAACGTCCTGACTTTC. As protein: CSVAESGANVLTF. The full variable domain, completed using reference TRBV29-1 and TRBJ2-6, is SAVISQKPSRDICQRGTSLTIQCQVDSQVTMMFWYRQQPGQSLTLIATANQGSEATYESGFVIDKFPISRPNLTFSTLTVSNMSPEDSSIYLCSVAESGANVLTFGAGSRLTVL.

This clonotype was detected ten times or more. The CDR3 here is CASSPRDLAYEQYF. The CDR3, as DNA: TGTGCCAGTAGTCCCAGGGACCTAGCCTACGAGCAGTACTTC. This chain uses TRBV19 with TRBJ2-7; D tentatively reads TRBD1 or TRBD2 (5 bases each). Trimming removed 5 bases at V and 2 bases at J, with 13 bases between. The CDR3 length is 14 residues. Germline V gene data show CDR1 as LNHDA and CDR2 as SQIVND (reference sequence).

This clonotype was observed a few times. The chain carries TRBV2 and TRBJ1-2, with D perhaps matching TRBD1 (5 bases). In germline, CDR1 is SNHLY, CDR2 FYNNEI. Trimming stripped 7 bases from V and 5 bases from J, with 17 bases between. The CDR3 spans 14 residues. For the CDR3, the DNA is TGTGCCAGCAATTCGGCGGGGGGGGATTATGGCTACACCTTC. This sequence encodes CASNSAGGDYGYTF.

To note about this clonotype: A read error may account for a junction end that differs from germline. This chain links TRBV20-1 with TRBJ2-7, with TRBD1 matching over 8 bases. CDR1 is DFQATT and CDR2 is SNEGSKA in the germline V gene (reference sequence). The CDR3 is 13 residues long. In DNA, the CDR3 is TGCGGTGCTCCGACAGGGGCCTCCCACGAGCAGTACTTC. This encodes CGAPTGASHEQYF.

The table lists this clonotype with a few counts. This chain uses TRBV6-5 with TRBJ2-6; D possibly corresponds to TRBD1 (5 bases). The V gene's germline CDR1 is MNHEY and CDR2 SVGAGI. The CDR3 totals 16 residues. V was clipped by 8 bases and J by 3 bases, with 17 bases between them. CDR3 sequence (DNA): TGTGCCAGCCGACAGAAGCCTCTCGGTGGGGCCAACGTCCTGACTTTC. The encoded protein is CASRQKPLGGANVLTF.

The rearrangement uses TRBV29-1 and TRBJ1-1; 7 bases fit TRBD1. The germline V gene has CDR1 SQVTM and CDR2 ANQGSEA. V lost 3 bases, J lost 1 base, and 5 bases stayed unmatched. This CDR3 is built from 14 residues. For the CDR3, the DNA is TGCAGCGTTGAGGGACAGAATCCGAACACTGAAGCTTTCTTT. The encoded protein is CSVEGQNPNTEAFF.

In its sample, this clonotype was seen many times. One end of the junction varies from germline; a read error may be responsible. The chain employs TRBV7-9 and TRBJ2-3; the D is unclear. The CDR3 covers 12 residues. Germline V gene lookup returns CDR1 SEHNR and CDR2 FQNEAQ (reference sequence). This chain's CDR3 is CASSLGTDTQYF. CDR3 DNA sequence: TGCGCCAGCAGCTTGGGGACAGATACGCAGTATTTT.

The rearrangement links TRBV20-1 to TRBJ1-2, with 9 positions matching TRBD1. The CDR3 has 13 residues. Unmatched junction bases numbered 4, after V lost 3 bases and J lost 5 bases. The germline CDR1 and CDR2 sequences are DFQATT and SNEGSKA (reference sequence). The CDR3 nucleotides read TGCAGTGCTAGTCTACAGGGGGCTTATGGCTACACCTTC. This sequence encodes CSASLQGAYGYTF.

As to this clonotype: A much larger clone sits a single nucleotide away, making a read error possible. V usage is TRBV20-1 and J usage is TRBJ2-1; 12 nucleotides line up with TRBD2. With 2 bases clipped from V and 16 bases from J, the junction kept 12 bases outside the gene matches. This CDR3 spans 14 amino acids. The V gene's germline CDR1 is DFQATT and CDR2 SNEGSKA (reference sequence). The CDR3 region has the DNA TGCAGTGCTAGACTACACCTAGCGGGGGGGCCGGCCTTCTTC. This sequence encodes CSARLHLAGGPAFF.

The genes are TRBV19 and TRBJ1-2; no clear D. CDR1 is LNHDA and CDR2 is SQIVND in the germline V gene (reference sequence). CDR3 length: 13 residues. Between the trimmed V and J ends, which lost 1 base and 8 bases, there was a span of 11 bases. CDR3 DNA sequence: TGTGCCAGTAGTATAGGTAACTCCGCCGGCTACACCTTC. Its protein is CASSIGNSAGYTF.

Points on this clonotype: A read error is possible here, since a much larger clone lies one base away. No conserved phenylalanine or tryptophan ends this CDR3, so it is likely a read error. The CDR3 spells CASSPNQGLGTDTQYL. The CDR3 DNA is TGTGCCAGCAGCCCAAATCAGGGACTCGGCACAGATACGCAGTATCTT. The chain links TRBV11-2 to TRBJ2-3, with TRBD2 as a possible D gene (6 bases). Germline loops: CDR1 SGHAT, CDR2 FQNNGV. The length of the CDR3 is 16 residues. V was pared by 5 bases and J by 1 base, with 16 bases between.

To note about this clonotype: This may be a read error: a much more frequent sequence differs by one nucleotide. No conserved phenylalanine or tryptophan ends this CDR3, so it is likely a read error. The J gene is TRBJ1-5, the V gene TRBV6-1; D is uncertain. CDR1 is MNHNS and CDR2 is SASEGT in the germline V gene. The CDR3 is 13 amino acids. The V end was cut by 4 bases, the J end by 0 bases, with 4 bases between. The CDR3 DNA reads TGTGCCAGCAGTGTATCTAGCAATCAGCCCCAGCATTCT. Amino acids: CASSVSSNQPQHS.